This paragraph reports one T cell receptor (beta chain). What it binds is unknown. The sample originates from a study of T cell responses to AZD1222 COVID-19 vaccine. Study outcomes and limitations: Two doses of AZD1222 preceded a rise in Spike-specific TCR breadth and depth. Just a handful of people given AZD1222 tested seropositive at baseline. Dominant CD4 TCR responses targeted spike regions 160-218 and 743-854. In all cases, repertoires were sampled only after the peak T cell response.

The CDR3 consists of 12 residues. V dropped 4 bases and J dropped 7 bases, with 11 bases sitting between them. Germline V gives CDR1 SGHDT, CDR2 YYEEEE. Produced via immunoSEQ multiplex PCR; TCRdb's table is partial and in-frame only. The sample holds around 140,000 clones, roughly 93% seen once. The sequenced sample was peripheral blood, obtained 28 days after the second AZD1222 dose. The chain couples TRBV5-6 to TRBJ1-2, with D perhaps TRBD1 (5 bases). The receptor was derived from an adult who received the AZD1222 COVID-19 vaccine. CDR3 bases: TGTGCCAGCAGCCCAGGGACGTCTGGCTACACCTTC. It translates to CASSPGTSGYTF.